The 21 T cell receptor beta chains below all came from one sample that was sequenced in a study of blood T cell repertoires in COVID-19. Only in-frame clones appear in the TCRdb table, and some are missing; sequencing was by immunoSEQ multiplex PCR. The sample records 250,000 to 300,000 clones, 85% to 90% being singletons. Sample: PBMCs or T cells enriched from blood (not recorded which). The receptors stem from a man aged 18 to 35 who had recovered from COVID-19.

J is TRBJ1-2 and V is TRBV27; no firm D call. Looked up from germline, CDR1 is MNHEY and CDR2 is SMNVEV (reference sequence). The V end lost 5 bases, the J end lost 7 bases, and 17 bases lay between the germline ends. The CDR3 is 14 residues long. CDR3 sequence: CASSPGSRYAGYTF. The CDR3 bases are TGTGCCAGCAGTCCCGGGTCGAGGTATGCTGGCTACACCTTC.

The V call is TRBV2, the J call TRBJ2-1; TRBD2 aligns across 10 bases. Germline values: CDR1 SNHLY, CDR2 FYNNEI. V was clipped by 5 bases and J by 4 bases; unmatched bases: 5. This CDR3 has 15 amino acids. CDR3 sequence reads: CASSKDSGGYNEQFF. The CDR3 DNA reads as TGTGCCAGCAGTAAAGATAGCGGGGGGTACAATGAGCAGTTCTTC.

The V and J genes are TRBV6-5 and TRBJ2-7; 8 nucleotides agree with TRBD1. There are 11 residues in the CDR3. CDR1 is MNHEY and CDR2 is SVGAGI in the germline V gene. The V and J ends lost 5 bases and 9 bases, in that order; junction bases with no gene match: 3. The DNA for the CDR3 is TGTGCCAGCAGTCCAGGGGGCGTGCAGTACTTC. Amino acid sequence: CASSPGGVQYF.

This clone was observed once. This chain joins TRBV28 and TRBJ2-4, with D perhaps TRBD1 (5 bases). Germline CDR1 and CDR2: MDHEN and SYDVKM. This CDR3 has 14 residues. Trimming shortened V by 5 bases and J by 2 bases, and 10 bases separated the two germline ends. Here the CDR3 DNA reads TGTGCCAGCAGTACAGGTTCTACCAAAAACATTCAGTACTTC. It yields the protein CASSTGSTKNIQYF.

The J gene is TRBJ1-1, the V gene TRBV18; D is perhaps TRBD1 (5 bases). The germline V gene has CDR1 KGHSH and CDR2 LQKENI. The CDR3 is 14 amino acids. V was clipped by 3 bases and J by 2 bases, with 10 bases between them. This CDR3 reads CASSPRRDNTEAFF. CDR3 in DNA: TGTGCCAGCTCACCGAGGAGGGACAACACTGAAGCTTTCTTT.

This rearrangement joins TRBV29-1 to TRBJ2-1; D possibly corresponds to TRBD2 (5 bases). The ends were cut back, 4 bases at V and 2 bases at J, with 15 bases in the middle. The CDR3 loop spans 15 amino acids. Germline CDR1 SQVTM, CDR2 ANQGSEA. CDR3 residues: CSVVGGSSTYNEQFF. The CDR3 DNA reads as TGCAGCGTTGTAGGTGGGAGTAGCACCTACAATGAGCAGTTCTTC.

The chain employs TRBV11-2 and TRBJ1-1, with D possibly matching TRBD1 (6 bases). The CDR3 runs 15 residues. The germline CDR1 and CDR2 sequences are SGHAT and FQNNGV. Trimming left V 5 bases short and J 0 bases short, with 13 bases between. As DNA, the CDR3 is TGTGCCAGCAGCCCGATGGGGGCCATGAACACTGAAGCTTTCTTT. This translates into CASSPMGAMNTEAFF.

This clone was counted only a few times. The CDR3 reads CASSVSRTQTGELFF. The CDR3 DNA sequence: TGTGCCAGCAGTGTTTCCCGAACCCAGACCGGGGAGCTGTTTTTT. The J gene is TRBJ2-2, the V gene TRBV2; the D is unclear. The CDR3 is made up of 15 amino acids. V lost 4 bases and J 5 bases, leaving 14 bases between the germline ends. Per the germline V gene, CDR1 is SNHLY and CDR2 is FYNNEI.

The CDR3: CASSPRTASTDTQYF. For the CDR3, the DNA is TGTGCCAGCTCACCACGTACAGCTAGCACAGATACGCAGTATTTT. V gene TRBV18 combines with J gene TRBJ2-3; D gene ambiguous. Germline loops: CDR1 KGHSH, CDR2 LQKENI. V lost 1 base and J 0 bases, leaving 8 bases between the germline ends. This CDR3 comprises 15 residues. Filled out from reference TRBV18 and TRBJ2-3, the complete variable domain reads NAGVMQNPRHLVRRRGQEARLRCSPMKGHSHVYWYRQLPEEGLKFMVYLQKENIIDESGMPKERFSAEFPKEGPSILRIQQVVRGDSAAYFCASSPRTASTDTQYFGPGTRLTVL.

The chain uses TRBV2 and TRBJ1-1, with TRBD1 matching over 7 bases. The length of the CDR3 is 15 residues. Germline CDR1 SNHLY, CDR2 FYNNEI. The V segment lost 3 bases and the J segment 4 bases; nucleotides outside the gene matches: 8. The CDR3 protein is CASSDKQGVVTEAFF. CDR3 in DNA: TGTGCCAGCAGTGACAAGCAGGGGGTGGTCACTGAAGCTTTCTTT.

The CDR3 here is CASSLDPGQGTEAFF. CDR3 DNA: TGTGCCAGCAGCTTAGATCCGGGACAGGGAACTGAAGCTTTCTTT. J is TRBJ1-1 and V is TRBV5-5, with TRBD1 matching over 9 bases. V lost 2 bases to trimming and J lost 5 bases; unmatched junction nucleotides: 7. The CDR3 extends over 15 amino acids. Germline V gives CDR1 SGHKS, CDR2 YYEKEE (reference sequence).

The chain couples TRBV25-1 to TRBJ2-2, with a tentative D call TRBD2 (6 bases). Trimming cost V 7 bases and J 6 bases, with 9 bases left between them. The CDR3 is made up of 12 amino acids. The germline V gene has CDR1 MGHDK and CDR2 SYGVNS. The CDR3 nucleotides read TGTGCCAGCAACGGGGGACCCGGGGAGCTGTTTTTT. Translated: CASNGGPGELFF. The full variable domain, with the rest looked up from reference TRBV25-1 and TRBJ2-2, is EADIYQTPRYLVIGTGKKITLECSQTMGHDKMYWYQQDPGMELHLIHYSYGVNSTEKGDLSSESTVSRIRTEHFPLTLESARPSHTSQYLCASNGGPGELFFGEGSRLTVL.

The V call is TRBV3-1 (or the pseudogene TRBV3-2), the J call TRBJ1-5; D is unresolved. Germline V lookup: CDR1 LGHDT, CDR2 YNNKEL (reference sequence). This CDR3 has 13 residues. Trimming pared 6 bases from V and 1 base from J, leaving 7 bases between. DNA of the CDR3: TGTGCCAGCAGTGAGGGAAGCAATCAGCCCCAGCATTTT. This encodes CASSEGSNQPQHF.

V is TRBV18 and J is TRBJ2-7, with 7 bases fitting TRBD1. Germline loops: CDR1 KGHSH, CDR2 LQKENI. V trimming: 2 bases; J trimming: 4 bases; junction bases outside the gene matches: 8. This CDR3 has 15 residues. Written as DNA, the CDR3 is TGTGCCAGCTCACCATTTCGACAGGGCAATTACGAGCAGTACTTC. Amino acids: CASSPFRQGNYEQYF.

This clone was observed a few times. The gene calls are TRBV30 and TRBJ1-2, with a tentative D call TRBD1 (6 bases). There are 14 residues in the CDR3. V was clipped by 1 base and J by 5 bases, with 14 bases between them. Germline assignment: CDR1 GTSNPN and CDR2 SVGIG (reference sequence). The CDR3 spells CAWSAQGLLYGYTF. The CDR3 DNA reads as TGTGCCTGGAGTGCACAGGGTTTACTGTATGGCTACACCTTC.

The chain carries TRBV7-2 and TRBJ2-5; 9 nucleotides align to TRBD2. Germline V gives CDR1 SGHTA, CDR2 FQGNSA. Unmatched junction bases numbered 7, after V lost 3 bases and J lost 5 bases. The CDR3 length is 15 residues. Here the CDR3 reads CASSFEAGGGETQYF. CDR3 DNA sequence: TGTGCCAGCAGCTTTGAGGCGGGAGGGGGGGAGACCCAGTACTTC.

The J gene is TRBJ2-1, the V gene TRBV2; tentative D call: TRBD1 (6 bases). Germline CDR1 reads SNHLY; CDR2 reads FYNNEI. Trimming took 4 bases from V and 2 from J, leaving 9 bases between them. The CDR3 extends over 14 amino acids. The CDR3 sequence is CASSAGVPYNEQFF. In DNA, the CDR3 is TGTGCCAGCAGTGCAGGGGTTCCCTACAATGAGCAGTTCTTC.

This chain joins TRBV9 and TRBJ2-3, with TRBD2 matching 7 bases. The germline CDR1 and CDR2 sequences are SGDLS and YYNGEE. This CDR3 region has 18 residues. Trimming took 1 base from V and 0 from J; bases not matched to a gene: 11. The CDR3 sequence: CASSVMASGLRSTDTQYF. Here the CDR3 DNA reads TGTGCCAGCAGCGTAATGGCTAGCGGTTTACGTAGCACAGATACGCAGTATTTT.

The V gene is TRBV12-1, the J gene TRBJ1-4. TRBV12-1 counts as a pseudogene. This CDR3 has 15 amino acids. The CDR3 sequence: CASSFARETNEKLFF. CDR3 DNA: TGTGCCAGCAGCTTTGCGCGGGAAACTAATGAAAAACTGTTTTTT.

This clone was counted ten times or more. The rearrangement uses TRBV4-1 and TRBJ2-2; D not certain. Germline CDR1 reads MGHRA; CDR2 reads YSYEKL. The CDR3 sequence is 14 residues long. Between the trimmed V and J ends, which lost 1 base and 6 bases, there was a span of 9 bases. CDR3 protein: CASSQAPAAGELFF. CDR3 coding DNA: TGCGCCAGCAGCCAAGCCCCGGCGGCCGGGGAGCTGTTTTTT.

The J gene is TRBJ2-4, the V gene TRBV19, with TRBD1 matching over 7 bases. V trimming: 4 bases; J trimming: 5 bases; junction bases outside the gene matches: 2. In germline, CDR1 is LNHDA, CDR2 SQIVND (reference sequence). There are 13 residues in the CDR3. CDR3 sequence (DNA): TGTGCCAGTAGTAACACAGGGGAAAACATTCAGTACTTC. The encoded protein is CASSNTGENIQYF. Full variable domain (rest looked up from reference TRBV19 and TRBJ2-4): DGGITQSPKYLFRKEGQNVTLSCEQNLNHDAMYWYRQDPGQGLRLIYYSQIVNDFQKGDIAEGYSVSREKKESFPLTVTSAQKNPTAFYLCASSNTGENIQYFGAGTRLSVL.